A selection of T cell receptor beta chains follows, all from one sample in a study of technical replicates of blood from several donors. Produced via immunoSEQ multiplex PCR; TCRdb's table is partial and in-frame only. The data show about 81,000 clones, approximately 80% seen once. The sample taken for sequencing was PBMCs. Receptors were obtained from a human donor in good health. Some clones in this sample may be carry-over from other donors' samples. CDR3s include the opening cysteine and the closing phenylalanine or tryptophan. Each record gives: D gene, CDR3 length, clone size, J gene, V gene, CDR3 protein, CDR3 DNA. A D gene is named only where the DNA matches it firmly. Rows give clone size only sometimes, using once, few, many, or a class for an expanded clone.

D: NA; length: 14; size: NA; J: TRBJ1-1; V: TRBV5-6; CDR3: CASSFRTGNTEAFF; DNA: TGTGCCAGCAGCTTTCGTACTGGGAACACTGAAGCTTTCTTT
D: TRBD1; length: 15; size: NA; J: TRBJ2-7; V: TRBV5-1; CDR3: CASSAPGQGTYEQYF; DNA: TGCGCCAGCAGCGCGCCGGGACAGGGTACCTACGAGCAGTACTTC
D: TRBD1; length: 15; size: few; J: TRBJ1-2; V: TRBV30; CDR3: CAWSGLGQGTYGYTF; DNA: TGTGCCTGGAGTGGCCTCGGACAGGGTACCTATGGCTACACCTTC
D: NA; length: 15; size: NA; J: TRBJ2-3; V: TRBV5-6; CDR3: CASSLGRRSTDTQYF; DNA: TGTGCCAGCAGCTTGGGCCGGCGGAGCACAGATACGCAGTATTTT
D: NA; length: 20; size: NA; J: TRBJ1-5; V: TRBV9; CDR3: CASSVGGGRAEQGPNQPQHF; DNA: TGTGCCAGCAGCGTAGGGGGGGGGAGGGCCGAACAGGGACCCAATCAGCCCCAGCATTTT
D: TRBD2; length: 16; size: NA; J: TRBJ2-5; V: TRBV5-1; CDR3: CASSLAGTSGSETQYF; DNA: TGCGCCAGCAGCTTGGCGGGGACTAGCGGGTCGGAGACCCAGTACTTC
D: NA; length: 14; size: NA; J: TRBJ2-1; V: TRBV5-1; CDR3: CASSLGETYNEQFF; DNA: TGCGCCAGCAGCTTGGGGGAGACGTACAATGAGCAGTTCTTC
D: NA; length: 15; size: few; J: TRBJ1-1; V: TRBV9; CDR3: CASSSLLGPVTEAFF; DNA: TGTGCCAGCAGCTCGCTTTTGGGCCCCGTCACTGAAGCTTTCTTT
D: TRBD1; length: 15; size: NA; J: TRBJ2-7; V: TRBV30; CDR3: CACAPTHLRGYEQYF; DNA: TGTGCCTGCGCCCCTACTCACCTCAGGGGGTACGAGCAGTACTTC
D: NA; length: 16; size: NA; J: TRBJ1-1; V: TRBV5-1; CDR3: CASSLFSRQKNTEAFF; DNA: TGCGCCAGCAGCTTGTTTTCCCGCCAGAAGAACACTGAAGCTTTCTTT
D: NA; length: 16; size: NA; J: TRBJ1-1; V: TRBV4-1; CDR3: CASSQGQDRMNTEAFF; DNA: TGCGCCAGCAGCCAAGGACAGGATAGGATGAACACTGAAGCTTTCTTT
D: NA; length: 14; size: NA; J: TRBJ2-3; V: TRBV9; CDR3: CASSDLAGLDTQYF; DNA: TGTGCCAGCAGCGACCTCGCGGGCCTTGATACGCAGTATTTT
D: NA; length: 15; size: NA; J: TRBJ2-1; V: TRBV5-1; CDR3: CASSLGGSAYNEQFF; DNA: TGCGCCAGCAGCTTGGGAGGGTCGGCCTACAATGAGCAGTTCTTC
D: NA; length: 14; size: NA; J: TRBJ2-7; V: TRBV30; CDR3: CAWSVGVGTYEQYF; DNA: TGTGCCTGGAGTGTAGGGGTAGGGACCTACGAGCAGTACTTC
D: NA; length: 16; size: NA; J: TRBJ2-2; V: TRBV5-1; CDR3: CASSLAIAENTGELFF; DNA: TGCGCCAGCAGCTTGGCCATCGCGGAGAACACCGGGGAGCTGTTTTTT
D: NA; length: 15; size: few; J: TRBJ2-7; V: TRBV6-6; CDR3: CASRTSGFLVLEQYF; DNA: TGTGCCAGCAGGACTTCCGGATTTTTAGTACTCGAGCAGTACTTC
D: NA; length: 15; size: once; J: TRBJ2-1; V: TRBV2; CDR3: CASSEGLGVRNEQFF; DNA: TGTGCCAGCAGTGAAGGACTAGGGGTCCGTAATGAGCAGTTCTTC